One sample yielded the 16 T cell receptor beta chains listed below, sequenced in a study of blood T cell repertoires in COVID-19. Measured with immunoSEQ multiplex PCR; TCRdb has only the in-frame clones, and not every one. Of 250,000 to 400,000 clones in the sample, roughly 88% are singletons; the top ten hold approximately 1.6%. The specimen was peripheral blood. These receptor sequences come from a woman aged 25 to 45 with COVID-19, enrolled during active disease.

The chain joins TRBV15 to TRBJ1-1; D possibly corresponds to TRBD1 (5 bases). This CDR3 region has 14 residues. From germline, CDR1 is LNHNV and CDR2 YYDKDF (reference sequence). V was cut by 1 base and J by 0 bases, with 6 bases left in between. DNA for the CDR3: TGTGCCACCAGCAGAGGACAGATGAACACTGAAGCTTTCTTT. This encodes CATSRGQMNTEAFF.

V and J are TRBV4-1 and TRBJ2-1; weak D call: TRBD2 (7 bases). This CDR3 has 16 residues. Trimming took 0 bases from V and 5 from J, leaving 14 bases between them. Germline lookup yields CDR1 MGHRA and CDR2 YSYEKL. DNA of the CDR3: TGCGCCAGCAGCCAAGAAGGAGGGGGGGGTCACAATGAGCAGTTCTTC. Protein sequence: CASSQEGGGGHNEQFF.

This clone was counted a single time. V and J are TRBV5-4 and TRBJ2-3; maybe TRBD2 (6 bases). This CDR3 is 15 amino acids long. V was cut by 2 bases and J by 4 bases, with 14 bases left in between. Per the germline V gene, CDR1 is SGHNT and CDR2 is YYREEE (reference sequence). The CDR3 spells CASSLGGGEADTQYF. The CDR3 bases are TGTGCCAGCAGCTTAGGTGGAGGGGAGGCAGATACGCAGTATTTT.

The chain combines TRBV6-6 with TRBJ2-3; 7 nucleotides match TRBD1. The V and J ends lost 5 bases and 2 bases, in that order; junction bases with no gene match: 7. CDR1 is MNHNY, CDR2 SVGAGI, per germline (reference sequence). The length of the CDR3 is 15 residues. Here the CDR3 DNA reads TGTGCCAGCAGTCCCTGGGACAGTTTCACAGATACGCAGTATTTT. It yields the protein CASSPWDSFTDTQYF.

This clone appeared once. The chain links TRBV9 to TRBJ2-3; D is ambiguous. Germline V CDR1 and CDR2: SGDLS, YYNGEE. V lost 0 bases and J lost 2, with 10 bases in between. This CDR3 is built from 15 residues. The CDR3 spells CASSVVASYTDTQYF. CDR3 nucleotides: TGTGCCAGCAGCGTAGTAGCCAGCTACACAGATACGCAGTATTTT. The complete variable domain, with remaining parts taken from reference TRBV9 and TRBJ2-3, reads DSGVTQTPKHLITATGQRVTLRCSPRSGDLSVYWYQQSLDQGLQFLIQYYNGEERAKGNILERFSAQQFPDLHSELNLSSLELGDSALYFCASSVVASYTDTQYFGPGTRLTVL.

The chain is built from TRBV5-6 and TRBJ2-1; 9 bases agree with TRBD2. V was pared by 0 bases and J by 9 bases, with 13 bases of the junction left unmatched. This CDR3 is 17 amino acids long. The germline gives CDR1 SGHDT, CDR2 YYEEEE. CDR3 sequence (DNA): TGTGCCAGCAGCTTGGAATGGCGGGGGGGCCTAGGGAGTGAGCAGTTCTTC. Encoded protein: CASSLEWRGGLGSEQFF.

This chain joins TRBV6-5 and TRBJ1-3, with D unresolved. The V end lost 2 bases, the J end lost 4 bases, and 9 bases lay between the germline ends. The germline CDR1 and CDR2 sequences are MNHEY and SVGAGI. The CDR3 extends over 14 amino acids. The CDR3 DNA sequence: TGTGCCAGCAGTTACGGGCTGTCCGGAAACACCATATATTTT. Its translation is CASSYGLSGNTIYF.

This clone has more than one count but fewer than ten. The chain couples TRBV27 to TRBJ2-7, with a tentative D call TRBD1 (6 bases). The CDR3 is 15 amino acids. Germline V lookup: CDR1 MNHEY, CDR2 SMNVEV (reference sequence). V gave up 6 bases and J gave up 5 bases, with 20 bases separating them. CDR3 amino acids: CASRSNRVKENEQYF. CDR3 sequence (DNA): TGTGCCAGCAGATCTAACAGGGTAAAGGAGAACGAGCAGTACTTC.

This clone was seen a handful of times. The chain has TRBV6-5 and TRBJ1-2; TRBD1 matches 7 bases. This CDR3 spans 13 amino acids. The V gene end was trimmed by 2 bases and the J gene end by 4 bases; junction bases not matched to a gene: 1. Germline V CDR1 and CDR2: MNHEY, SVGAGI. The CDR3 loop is CASSYRQGYGYTF. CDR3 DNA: TGTGCCAGCAGTTACCGACAGGGCTATGGCTACACCTTC.

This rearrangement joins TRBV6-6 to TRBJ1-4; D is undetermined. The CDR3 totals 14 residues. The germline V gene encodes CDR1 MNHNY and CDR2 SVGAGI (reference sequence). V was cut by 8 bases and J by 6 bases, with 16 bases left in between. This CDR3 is CASSSGGRDEKLFF. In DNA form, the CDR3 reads TGTGCCAGCTCCTCGGGAGGGCGCGATGAAAAACTGTTTTTT.

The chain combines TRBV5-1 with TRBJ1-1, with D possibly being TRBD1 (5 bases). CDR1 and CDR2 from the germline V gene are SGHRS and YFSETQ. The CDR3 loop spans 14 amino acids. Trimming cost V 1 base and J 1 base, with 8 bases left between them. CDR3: CASSLWTQNTEAFF. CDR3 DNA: TGCGCCAGCAGCTTGTGGACACAGAACACTGAAGCTTTCTTT.

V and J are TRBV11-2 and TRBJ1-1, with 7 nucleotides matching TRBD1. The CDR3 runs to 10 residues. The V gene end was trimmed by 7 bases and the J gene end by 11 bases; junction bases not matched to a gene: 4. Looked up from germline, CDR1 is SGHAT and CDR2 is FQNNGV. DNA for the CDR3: TGTGCCAGCACGGGACAGATGGCTTTCTTT. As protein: CASTGQMAFF.

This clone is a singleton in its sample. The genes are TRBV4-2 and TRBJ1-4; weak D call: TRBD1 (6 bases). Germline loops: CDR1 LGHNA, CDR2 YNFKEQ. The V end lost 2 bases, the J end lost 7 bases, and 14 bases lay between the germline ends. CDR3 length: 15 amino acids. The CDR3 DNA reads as TGTGCCAGCAGCCAAACGACAGGCCTTCTTGAAAAACTGTTTTTT. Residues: CASSQTTGLLEKLFF.

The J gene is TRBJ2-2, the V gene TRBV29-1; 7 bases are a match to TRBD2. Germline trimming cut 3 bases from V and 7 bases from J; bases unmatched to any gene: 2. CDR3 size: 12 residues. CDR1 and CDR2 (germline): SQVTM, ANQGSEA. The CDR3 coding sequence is TGCAGCGTTGACAGCGGGGACGGGGAGCTGTTTTTT. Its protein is CSVDSGDGELFF.

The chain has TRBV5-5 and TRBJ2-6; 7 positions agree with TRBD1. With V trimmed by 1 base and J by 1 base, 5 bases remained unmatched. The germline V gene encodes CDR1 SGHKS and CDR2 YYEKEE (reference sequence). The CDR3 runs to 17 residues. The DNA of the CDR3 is TGTGCCAGCAGCTTGTTACAGGGGTCATCTGGGGCCAACGTCCTGACTTTC. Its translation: CASSLLQGSSGANVLTF.

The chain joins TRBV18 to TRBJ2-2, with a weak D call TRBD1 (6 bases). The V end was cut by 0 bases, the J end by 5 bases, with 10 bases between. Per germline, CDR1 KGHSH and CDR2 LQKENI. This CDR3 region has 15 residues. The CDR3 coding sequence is TGTGCCAGCTCACCACCTTCTACAGGGACCGGGGAGCTGTTTTTT. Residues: CASSPPSTGTGELFF.